Below, 2 T cell receptor beta chains from the same sample are listed, as sequenced in a study of blood T cell repertoires in COVID-19. Generated by immunoSEQ multiplex PCR, the TCRdb table keeps only in-frame clones and is missing some. The sample holds 100,000 to 150,000 clones, around 87% seen once. Sequenced: peripheral blood. These receptors all come from a woman aged 60 to 75 with acute or convalescent COVID-19.

The chain recombines TRBV9 with TRBJ2-1; TRBD2 is a possible D gene (6 bases). Germline values: CDR1 SGDLS, CDR2 YYNGEE. This CDR3 spans 16 amino acids. V gave up 0 bases and J gave up 6 bases, with 16 bases separating them. The CDR3 nucleotides are TGTGCCAGCAGCGTAGGCTGGGACTCCTTGGTCAATGAGCAGTTCTTC. Protein sequence: CASSVGWDSLVNEQFF.

This rearrangement joins TRBV9 to TRBJ2-6; 7 positions match TRBD1. The CDR3 extends over 17 amino acids. V shed 4 bases and J 0 bases; nucleotides not matched to a gene: 7. Germline CDR1 is SGDLS and CDR2 is YYNGEE. The CDR3 DNA sequence: TGTGCCAGCAGCCTCACAGGGGATGTCTCTGGGGCCAACGTCCTGACTTTC. This codes for CASSLTGDVSGANVLTF.